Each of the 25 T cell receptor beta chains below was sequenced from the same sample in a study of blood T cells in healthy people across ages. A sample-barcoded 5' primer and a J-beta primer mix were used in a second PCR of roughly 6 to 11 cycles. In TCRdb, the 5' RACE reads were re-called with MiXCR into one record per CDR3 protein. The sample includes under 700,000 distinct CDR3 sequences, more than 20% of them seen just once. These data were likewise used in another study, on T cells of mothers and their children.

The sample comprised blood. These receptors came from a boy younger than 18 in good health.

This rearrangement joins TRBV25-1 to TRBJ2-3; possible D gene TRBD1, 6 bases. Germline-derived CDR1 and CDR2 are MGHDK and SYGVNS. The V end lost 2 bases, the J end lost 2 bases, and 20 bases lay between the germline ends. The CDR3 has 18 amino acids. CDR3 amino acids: CASSEAAHSGHTTDTQYF. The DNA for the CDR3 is TGTGCCAGCAGTGAAGCGGCTCACTCGGGACACACCACAGATACGCAGTATTTT.

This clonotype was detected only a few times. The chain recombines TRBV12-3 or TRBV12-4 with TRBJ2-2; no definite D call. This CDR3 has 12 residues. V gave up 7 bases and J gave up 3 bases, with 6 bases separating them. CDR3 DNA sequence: TGTGCCAGCACGGGTCACACCGGGGAGCTGTTTTTT. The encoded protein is CASTGHTGELFF.

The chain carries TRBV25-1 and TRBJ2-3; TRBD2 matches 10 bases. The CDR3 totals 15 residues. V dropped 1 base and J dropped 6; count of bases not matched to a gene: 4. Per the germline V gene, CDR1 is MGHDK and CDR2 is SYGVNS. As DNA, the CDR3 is TGTGCCAGCAGTGAATGGGGACTAGCGCCCGATACGCAGTATTTT. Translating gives CASSEWGLAPDTQYF.

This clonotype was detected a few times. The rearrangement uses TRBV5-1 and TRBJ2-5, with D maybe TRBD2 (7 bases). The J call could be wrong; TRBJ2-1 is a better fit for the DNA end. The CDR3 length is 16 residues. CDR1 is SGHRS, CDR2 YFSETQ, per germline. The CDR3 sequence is CASRIEGGALGNEQFF. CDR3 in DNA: TGCGCCAGCAGGATTGAAGGGGGGGCTCTGGGGAATGAGCAGTTCTTC.

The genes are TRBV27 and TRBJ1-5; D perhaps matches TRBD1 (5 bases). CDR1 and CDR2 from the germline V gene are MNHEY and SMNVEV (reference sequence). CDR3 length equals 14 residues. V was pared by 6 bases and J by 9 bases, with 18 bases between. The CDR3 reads CASSPLDSIRPQHF. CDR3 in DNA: TGTGCCAGCAGCCCCCTCGACAGTATCAGGCCCCAGCATTTT.

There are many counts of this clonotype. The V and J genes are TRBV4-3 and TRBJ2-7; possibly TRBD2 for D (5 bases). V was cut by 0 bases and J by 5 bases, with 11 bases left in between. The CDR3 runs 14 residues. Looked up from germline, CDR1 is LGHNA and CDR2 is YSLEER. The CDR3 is CASSQDRGQDEQYF. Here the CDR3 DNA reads TGCGCCAGCAGCCAAGATCGGGGTCAGGACGAGCAGTACTTC.

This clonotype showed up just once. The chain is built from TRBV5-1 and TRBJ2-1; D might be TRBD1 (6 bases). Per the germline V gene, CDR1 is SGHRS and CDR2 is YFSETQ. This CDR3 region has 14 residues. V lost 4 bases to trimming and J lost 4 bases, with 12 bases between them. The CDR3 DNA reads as TGCGCCAGCAGCAGACAGGAAGGTTACAATGAGCAGTTCTTC. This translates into CASSRQEGYNEQFF.

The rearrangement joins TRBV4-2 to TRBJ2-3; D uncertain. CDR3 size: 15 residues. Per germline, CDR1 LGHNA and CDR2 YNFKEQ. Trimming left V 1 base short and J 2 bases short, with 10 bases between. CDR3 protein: CASSQGGSPTDTQYF. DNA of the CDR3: TGTGCCAGCAGCCAAGGAGGTAGCCCCACAGATACGCAGTATTTT.

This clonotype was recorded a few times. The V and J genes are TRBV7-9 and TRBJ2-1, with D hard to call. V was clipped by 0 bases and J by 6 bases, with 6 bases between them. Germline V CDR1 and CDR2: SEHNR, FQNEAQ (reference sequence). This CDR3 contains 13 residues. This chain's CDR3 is CASSLAAFNEQFF. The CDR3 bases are TGTGCCAGCAGCTTAGCTGCCTTCAATGAGCAGTTCTTC.

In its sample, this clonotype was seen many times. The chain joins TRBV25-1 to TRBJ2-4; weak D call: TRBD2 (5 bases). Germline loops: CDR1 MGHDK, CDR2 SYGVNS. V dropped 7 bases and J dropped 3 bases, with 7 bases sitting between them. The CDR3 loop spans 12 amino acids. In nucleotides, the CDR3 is TGTGCCAGCATCGGGAACAAAAACATTCAGTACTTC. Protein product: CASIGNKNIQYF.

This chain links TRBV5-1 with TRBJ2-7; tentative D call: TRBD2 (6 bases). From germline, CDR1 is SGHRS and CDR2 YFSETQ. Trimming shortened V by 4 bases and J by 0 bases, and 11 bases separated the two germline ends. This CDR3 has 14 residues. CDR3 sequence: CASSRDSPSYEQYF. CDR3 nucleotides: TGCGCCAGCAGCCGGGACTCCCCCTCCTACGAGCAGTACTTC.

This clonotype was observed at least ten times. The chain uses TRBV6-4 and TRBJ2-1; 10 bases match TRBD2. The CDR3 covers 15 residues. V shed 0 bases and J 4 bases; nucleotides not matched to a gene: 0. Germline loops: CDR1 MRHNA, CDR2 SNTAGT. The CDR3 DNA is TGTGCCAGCAGTGACTCACTAGCGGGGTACAATGAGCAGTTCTTC. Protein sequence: CASSDSLAGYNEQFF.

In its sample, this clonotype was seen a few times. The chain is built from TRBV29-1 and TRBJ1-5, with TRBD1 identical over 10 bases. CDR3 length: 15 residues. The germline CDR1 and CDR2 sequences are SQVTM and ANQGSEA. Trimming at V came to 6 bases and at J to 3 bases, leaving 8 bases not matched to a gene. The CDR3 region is CSVDRDRGHNQPQHF. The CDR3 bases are TGCAGCGTGGACCGGGACAGGGGACACAATCAGCCCCAGCATTTT. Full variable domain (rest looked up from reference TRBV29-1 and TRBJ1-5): SAVISQKPSRDICQRGTSLTIQCQVDSQVTMMFWYRQQPGQSLTLIATANQGSEATYESGFVIDKFPISRPNLTFSTLTVSNMSPEDSSIYLCSVDRDRGHNQPQHFGDGTRLSIL.

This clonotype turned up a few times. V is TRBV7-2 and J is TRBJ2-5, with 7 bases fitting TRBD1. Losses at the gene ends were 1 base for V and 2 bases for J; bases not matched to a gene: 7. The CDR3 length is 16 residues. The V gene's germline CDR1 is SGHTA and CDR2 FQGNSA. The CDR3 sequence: CASSLGNRGPQETQYF. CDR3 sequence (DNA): TGTGCCAGCAGCTTAGGCAACAGGGGACCTCAAGAGACCCAGTACTTC.

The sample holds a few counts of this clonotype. The DNA of the CDR3 is TGTGCCAGCAGCTCCTCGGCGGACTCCTACGAGCAGTACTTC. As protein: CASSSSADSYEQYF. J is TRBJ2-7 and V is TRBV7-3; D gene ambiguous. The CDR3 length is 14 residues. Trimming left V 4 bases short and J 0 bases short, with 10 bases between. Per germline, CDR1 SGHTA and CDR2 FQGTGA.

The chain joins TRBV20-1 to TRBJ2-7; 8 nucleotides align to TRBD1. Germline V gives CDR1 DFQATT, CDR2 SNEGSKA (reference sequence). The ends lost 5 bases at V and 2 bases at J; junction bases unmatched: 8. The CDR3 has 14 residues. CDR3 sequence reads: CSAFGQGETYEQYF. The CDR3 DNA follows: TGCAGTGCTTTCGGACAGGGAGAGACCTACGAGCAGTACTTC.

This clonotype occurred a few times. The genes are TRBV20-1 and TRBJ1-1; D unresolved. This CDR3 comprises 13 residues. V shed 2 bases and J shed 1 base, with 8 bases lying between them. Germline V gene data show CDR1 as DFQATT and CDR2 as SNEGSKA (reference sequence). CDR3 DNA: TGCAGTGCTAGATCTCCTACGAACACTGAAGCTTTCTTT. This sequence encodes CSARSPTNTEAFF.

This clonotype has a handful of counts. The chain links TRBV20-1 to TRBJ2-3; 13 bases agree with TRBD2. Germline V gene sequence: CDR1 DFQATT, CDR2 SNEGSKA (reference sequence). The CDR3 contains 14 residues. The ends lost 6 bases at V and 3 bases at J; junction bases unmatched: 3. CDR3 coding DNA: TGCAGTGCCCAGGGACTAGCGGGGACAGATACGCAGTATTTT. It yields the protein CSAQGLAGTDTQYF.

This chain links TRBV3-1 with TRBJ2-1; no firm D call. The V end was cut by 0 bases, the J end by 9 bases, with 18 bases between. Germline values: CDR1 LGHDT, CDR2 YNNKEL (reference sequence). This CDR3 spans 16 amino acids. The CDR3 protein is CASSQDNPSPYGEQFF. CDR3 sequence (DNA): TGTGCCAGCAGCCAAGATAATCCGTCCCCCTATGGTGAGCAGTTCTTC.

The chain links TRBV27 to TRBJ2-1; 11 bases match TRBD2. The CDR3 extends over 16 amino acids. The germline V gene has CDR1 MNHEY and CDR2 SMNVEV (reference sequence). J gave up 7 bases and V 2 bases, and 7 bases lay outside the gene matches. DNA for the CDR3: TGTGCCAGCAGTTTAACGACTAGCGGGGTTAAAAATGAGCAGTTCTTC. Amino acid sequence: CASSLTTSGVKNEQFF.

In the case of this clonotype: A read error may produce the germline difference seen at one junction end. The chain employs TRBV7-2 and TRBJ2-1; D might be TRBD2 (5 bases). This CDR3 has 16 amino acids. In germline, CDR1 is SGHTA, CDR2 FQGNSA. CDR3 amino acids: CAGSLVLRLSDNEQFF. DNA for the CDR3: TGTGCCGGCAGCTTAGTTCTTAGACTAAGTGACAATGAGCAGTTCTTC.

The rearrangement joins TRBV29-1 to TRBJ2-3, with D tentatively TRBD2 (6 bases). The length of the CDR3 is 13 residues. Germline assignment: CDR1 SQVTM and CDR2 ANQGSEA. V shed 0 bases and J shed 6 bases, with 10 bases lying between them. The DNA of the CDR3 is TGCAGCGTTGAAGATGGGGACTCTGATACGCAGTATTTT. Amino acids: CSVEDGDSDTQYF.

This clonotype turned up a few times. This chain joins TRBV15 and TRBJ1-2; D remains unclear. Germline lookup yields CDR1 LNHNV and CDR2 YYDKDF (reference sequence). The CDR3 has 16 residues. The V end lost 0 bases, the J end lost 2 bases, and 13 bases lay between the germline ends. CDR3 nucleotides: TGTGCCACCAGCAGAGAAACAGCGACTGCCAACTATGGCTACACCTTC. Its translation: CATSRETATANYGYTF.

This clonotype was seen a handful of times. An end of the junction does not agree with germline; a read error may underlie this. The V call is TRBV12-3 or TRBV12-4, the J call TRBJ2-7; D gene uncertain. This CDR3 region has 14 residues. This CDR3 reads CVSSSDTITTQQYF. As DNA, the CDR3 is TGTGTCAGCAGTTCTGACACCATAACTACTCAGCAGTACTTC.

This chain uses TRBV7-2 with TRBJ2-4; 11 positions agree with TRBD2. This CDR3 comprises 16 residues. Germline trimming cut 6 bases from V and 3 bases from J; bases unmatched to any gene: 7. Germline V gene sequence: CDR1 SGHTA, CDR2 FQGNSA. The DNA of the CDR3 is TGTGCCAGCAGACAGGGACTAGCGGAAGACAAAAACATTCAGTACTTC. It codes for CASRQGLAEDKNIQYF.